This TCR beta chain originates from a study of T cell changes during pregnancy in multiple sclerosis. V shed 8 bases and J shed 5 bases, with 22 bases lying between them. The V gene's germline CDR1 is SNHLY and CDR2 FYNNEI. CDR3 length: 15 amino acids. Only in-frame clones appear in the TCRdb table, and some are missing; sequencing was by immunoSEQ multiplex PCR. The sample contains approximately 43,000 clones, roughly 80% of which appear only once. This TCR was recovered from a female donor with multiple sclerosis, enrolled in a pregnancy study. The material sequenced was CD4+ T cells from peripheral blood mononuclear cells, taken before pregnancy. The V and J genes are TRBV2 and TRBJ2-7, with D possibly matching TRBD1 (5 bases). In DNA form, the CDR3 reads TGTGCCAGCTTAGGGCTTGTTAAGGGGTCGGACGAGCAGTACTTC. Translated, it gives CASLGLVKGSDEQYF.